This entry lists 27 T cell receptor beta chains sequenced from one sample in a study of Ad26.COV2.S vaccination and SARS-CoV-2 variants. The method was immunoSEQ multiplex PCR; TCRdb's version includes in-frame clones alone and lacks a portion of them. Among 300,000 to 350,000 clones, around 81% were seen once, and the ten largest hold roughly 2%. Sample treatment: around 19 received Ad26.COV2.S at low or high dose, single or two shots; about 5 received placebo; per-sample allocation not given. Sample collection was performed on day 63 after the first vaccine or placebo injection. This specimen was peripheral blood, taken in a trial of Ad26.COV2.S vaccine versus placebo. These receptors all come from a person between 18 and 60 years old who received the Ad26.COV2.S COVID-19 vaccine or a placebo.

The chain carries TRBV11-2 and TRBJ1-4; 9 bases match TRBD1. The J segment lost 8 bases and the V segment lost 4 bases, leaving 11 bases of the junction unmatched. Germline V gene sequence: CDR1 SGHAT, CDR2 FQNNGV. This CDR3 is built from 16 residues. The CDR3 DNA reads as TGTGCCAGCAGCTCAATGCCGGGACAGGGCAAAGAAAAACTGTTTTTT. This gives the protein CASSSMPGQGKEKLFF.

The chain joins TRBV3-1 (or the pseudogene TRBV3-2) to TRBJ1-5; TRBD1 is a possible D gene (5 bases). There are 15 residues in the CDR3. The germline CDR1 and CDR2 sequences are LGHDT and YNNKEL (reference sequence). The V and J ends lost 1 base and 7 bases respectively, with 14 bases between them. CDR3 in amino acids: CASSQGGWEAQPQHF. CDR3 DNA sequence: TGTGCCAGCAGCCAAGGGGGGTGGGAGGCACAGCCCCAGCATTTT.

V and J are TRBV7-8 and TRBJ1-5; no clear D. This CDR3 spans 17 amino acids. Germline CDR1 is SGHVS and CDR2 is FQNEAQ. V was cut by 0 bases and J by 4 bases, with 16 bases left in between. CDR3 sequence: CASSLAFWKERNQPQHF. The CDR3 nucleotides read TGTGCCAGCAGCTTAGCATTTTGGAAAGAGAGGAATCAGCCCCAGCATTTT.

The rearrangement links TRBV11-1 to TRBJ1-1; D uncertain. Looked up from germline, CDR1 is SGHAT and CDR2 is FQDESV (reference sequence). This CDR3 has 14 residues. V lost 5 bases, J lost 0 bases, and 10 bases lay in between. CDR3 DNA sequence: TGTGCCAGCAGCGACGTTCCTCTGAACACTGAAGCTTTCTTT. This encodes CASSDVPLNTEAFF.

This clone was recorded only once. The rearrangement joins TRBV7-2 to TRBJ1-1; D gene uncertain. Trimming pared 5 bases from V and 1 base from J, leaving 11 bases between. Germline V gene sequence: CDR1 SGHTA, CDR2 FQGNSA. The CDR3 loop spans 14 amino acids. CDR3 sequence (DNA): TGTGCCAGCAGCCCACTTGCAAAGAACACTGAAGCTTTCTTT. Translated, it gives CASSPLAKNTEAFF.

The genes are TRBV28 and TRBJ1-3; D might be TRBD1 (5 bases). The V end was cut by 2 bases, the J end by 3 bases, with 14 bases between. Germline CDR1 and CDR2: MDHEN and SYDVKM. The CDR3 totals 16 residues. The CDR3 sequence: CASSLDRGVSGNTIYF. For the CDR3, the DNA is TGTGCCAGCAGTTTAGATCGGGGGGTGAGTGGAAACACCATATATTTT.

This clone has just one count. The chain recombines TRBV14 with TRBJ2-1; 7 positions agree with TRBD2. Trimming at V came to 3 bases and at J to 3 bases, leaving 8 bases not matched to a gene. This CDR3 is built from 16 residues. Per germline, CDR1 SGHDN and CDR2 FVKESK. CDR3 sequence (DNA): TGTGCCAGCAGCCAGTCATGGGGGGGGAACTACAATGAGCAGTTCTTC. Protein sequence: CASSQSWGGNYNEQFF.

The genes are TRBV5-4 and TRBJ2-2, with 8 bases matching TRBD2. CDR3 size: 17 residues. The germline CDR1 and CDR2 sequences are SGHNT and YYREEE (reference sequence). Trimming cost V 3 bases and J 4 bases; bases outside gene matches: 11. The CDR3 nucleotides read TGTGCCAGCAGCTGGGAGCCGGGACTAGGGGTCACCGGGGAGCTGTTTTTT. It translates to CASSWEPGLGVTGELFF.

V is TRBV5-1 and J is TRBJ2-7; D gene unclear. Trimming removed 5 bases from V and 12 bases from J, with 15 bases in between. Per the germline V gene, CDR1 is SGHRS and CDR2 is YFSETQ. This CDR3 region has 11 residues. The DNA for the CDR3 is TGCGCCAGCAGTCCCCCTGCCAGGCGGTACTTC. Its translation is CASSPPARRYF.

The chain employs TRBV12-3 or TRBV12-4 and TRBJ2-1, with a weak D call TRBD1 (5 bases). The V end was cut by 7 bases, the J end by 7 bases, with 14 bases between. The CDR3 is made up of 13 amino acids. The CDR3 sequence: CASTLGHWNEQFF. DNA for the CDR3: TGTGCCAGCACCCTAGGACATTGGAATGAGCAGTTCTTC.

The sample holds one count of this clone. This chain links TRBV7-9 with TRBJ2-1; 7 bases fit TRBD2. V was clipped by 5 bases and J by 10 bases; unmatched bases: 8. The CDR3 has 13 amino acids. CDR1 is SEHNR, CDR2 FQNEAQ, per germline (reference sequence). The CDR3 region is CASSLTSDREQFF. The CDR3 DNA is TGTGCCAGCAGCCTCACTAGCGACCGCGAGCAGTTCTTC.

This clone has more than one count but fewer than ten. The chain employs TRBV27 and TRBJ1-2, with unresolved D. V dropped 2 bases and J dropped 3 bases, with 7 bases sitting between them. Germline assignment: CDR1 MNHEY and CDR2 SMNVEV (reference sequence). The CDR3 totals 13 residues. The CDR3 sequence: CASSLSQYYGYTF. The CDR3 DNA is TGTGCCAGCAGTTTAAGTCAGTACTATGGCTACACCTTC.

The sample holds a few counts of this clone. Other DNA sequences in this sample translate to the same CDR3. The chain joins TRBV12-3 or TRBV12-4 to TRBJ2-2; D is unresolved. The CDR3 totals 13 residues. V was shortened by 2 bases and J by 1 base, with 2 bases between the two germline ends. CDR3 DNA sequence: TGTGCCAGCAGTTTAAGGAACACCGGGGAGCTGTTTTTT. It specifies CASSLRNTGELFF.

This rearrangement joins TRBV9 to TRBJ1-1; D may be TRBD1 (6 bases). V lost 4 bases, J lost 1 base, and 14 bases lay in between. This CDR3 has 15 residues. CDR1 and CDR2 (germline): SGDLS, YYNGEE. Here the CDR3 DNA reads TGTGCCAGCAGCCAAACGACGGGGGCGAACACTGAAGCTTTCTTT. Encoded protein: CASSQTTGANTEAFF.

The chain recombines TRBV5-1 with TRBJ2-2; tentatively, D is TRBD1 (5 bases). V lost 4 bases, J lost 5 bases, and 9 bases lay in between. The germline V gene encodes CDR1 SGHRS and CDR2 YFSETQ. CDR3 length: 13 amino acids. The CDR3 DNA is TGCGCCAGCAGCCCTGACAGAACCGGGGAGCTGTTTTTT. Its translation is CASSPDRTGELFF. The full variable domain, with the rest looked up from reference TRBV5-1 and TRBJ2-2, is KAGVTQTPRYLIKTRGQQVTLSCSPISGHRSVSWYQQTPGQGLQFLFEYFSETQRNKGNFPGRFSGRQFSNSRSEMNVSTLELGDSALYLCASSPDRTGELFFGEGSRLTVL.

The CDR3 DNA is TGCGCCAGCAGCTCAAGGGAGAGGCCGGCGTTCTACGAGCAGTACTTC. This sequence encodes CASSSRERPAFYEQYF. V is TRBV5-1 and J is TRBJ2-7; tentative D call: TRBD2 (5 bases). Germline CDR1 and CDR2: SGHRS and YFSETQ. CDR3 length: 16 amino acids. The V end lost 3 bases, the J end lost 3 bases, and 19 bases lay between the germline ends.

J is TRBJ2-3 and V is TRBV5-5, with 7 bases fitting TRBD1. The CDR3 is 16 residues long. J lost 0 bases, V lost 7 bases, and 11 bases had no gene match. Germline V CDR1 and CDR2: SGHKS, YYEKEE (reference sequence). The CDR3 is CASRDYRGRSTDTQYF. The CDR3 nucleotides read TGTGCCAGCCGGGATTACAGGGGTCGTAGCACAGATACGCAGTATTTT.

This chain links TRBV7-2 with TRBJ2-1, with a weak D call TRBD1 (5 bases). This CDR3 has 12 residues. Germline CDR1 SGHTA, CDR2 FQGNSA. V was shortened by 3 bases and J by 8 bases, with 8 bases between the two germline ends. The DNA of the CDR3 is TGTGCCAGCAGCTTGCAGGGCTATGAGCAGTTCTTC. Translation: CASSLQGYEQFF.

This chain joins TRBV30 and TRBJ1-2, with TRBD1 identical over 8 bases. Germline V lookup: CDR1 GTSNPN, CDR2 SVGIG (reference sequence). The CDR3 is made up of 13 amino acids. V gave up 7 bases and J gave up 8 bases; unmatched junction bases: 12. CDR3 residues: CASRGLEVPGYTF. The CDR3 coding sequence is TGTGCCTCCAGGGGGCTGGAGGTTCCCGGCTACACCTTC.

This clone appeared once. The CDR3 coding sequence is TGTGCCAGCAGCATTGCCCGCGGGGCCACCGGGGAGCTGTTTTTT. Encoded protein: CASSIARGATGELFF. The chain links TRBV11-2 to TRBJ2-2; D may be TRBD2 (6 bases). The CDR3 length is 15 residues. V gave up 5 bases and J gave up 4 bases, with 14 bases separating them. Looked up from germline, CDR1 is SGHAT and CDR2 is FQNNGV.

The V and J genes are TRBV9 and TRBJ2-2; no firm D call. V dropped 4 bases and J dropped 10 bases, with 5 bases sitting between them. Germline lookup yields CDR1 SGDLS and CDR2 YYNGEE. The CDR3 consists of 10 residues. The CDR3 coding sequence is TGTGCCAGCAGCCTCGAGGAGCTGTTTTTT. Its translation: CASSLEELFF.

The chain uses TRBV16 and TRBJ1-5; tentative D call: TRBD1 (6 bases). The CDR3 loop spans 16 amino acids. Trimming cost V 6 bases and J 1 base, with 16 bases left between them. Germline V CDR1 and CDR2: KGHSY, FQNENV. Here the CDR3 reads CASRQSRGASNQPQHF. In DNA, the CDR3 is TGTGCCAGCAGACAAAGTCGGGGGGCGAGCAATCAGCCCCAGCATTTT.

The chain joins TRBV28 to TRBJ1-1; 8 bases agree with TRBD1. Germline V gene data show CDR1 as MDHEN and CDR2 as SYDVKM. This CDR3 region has 14 residues. The V segment lost 5 bases and the J segment 0 bases; nucleotides outside the gene matches: 2. CDR3: CASSPDRVNTEAFF. CDR3 bases: TGTGCCAGCAGTCCGGACAGGGTGAACACTGAAGCTTTCTTT. Using reference TRBV28 and TRBJ1-1 for the parts outside the CDR3, the full variable domain is DVKVTQSSRYLVKRTGEKVFLECVQDMDHENMFWYRQDPGLGLRLIYFSYDVKMKEKGDIPEGYSVSREKKERFSLILESASTNQTSMYLCASSPDRVNTEAFFGQGTRLTVV.

The V call is TRBV19, the J call TRBJ2-7, with TRBD1 matching over 7 bases. Trimming cost V 7 bases and J 7 bases; bases outside gene matches: 31. The CDR3 runs 20 residues. CDR1 is LNHDA and CDR2 is SQIVND in the germline V gene (reference sequence). The CDR3 here is CASNRRPVINPGAGGSEQYF. CDR3 nucleotide sequence: TGTGCCAGTAATCGCCGGCCAGTAATCAATCCAGGGGCAGGGGGTAGTGAGCAGTACTTC.

The chain employs TRBV5-5 and TRBJ1-1; TRBD1 aligns across 9 bases. Germline trimming cut 5 bases from V and 1 base from J; bases unmatched to any gene: 6. The CDR3 length is 15 residues. The germline V gene has CDR1 SGHKS and CDR2 YYEKEE (reference sequence). In nucleotides, the CDR3 is TGTGCCAGCAGATACCCGGGACAGGGGAACACTGAAGCTTTCTTT. Encoded protein: CASRYPGQGNTEAFF.

This chain links TRBV5-4 with TRBJ2-5; D may be TRBD1 (6 bases). The CDR3 spans 13 residues. Germline CDR1 reads SGHNT; CDR2 reads YYREEE (reference sequence). V was shortened by 4 bases and J by 4 bases, with 11 bases between the two germline ends. CDR3 bases: TGTGCCAGCAGCCAAAACAGGGCAGAGACCCAGTACTTC. It encodes CASSQNRAETQYF.

Points on this clone: At one boundary the junction diverges from the germline segment, which might be a read error. The chain is built from TRBV5-1 and TRBJ2-7, with D possibly being TRBD2 (7 bases). The CDR3 spans 15 residues. Per germline, CDR1 SGHRS and CDR2 YFSETQ. The CDR3 reads CASTLQGGASNEQYF. In DNA form, the CDR3 reads TGCGCCAGCACCCTTCAAGGGGGGGCCTCCAACGAGCAGTACTTC.